The clone carrying this T cell receptor (beta chain) was counted a few times. Its antigen is as yet unknown. These data originate in a study of T cell repertoires in cytomegalovirus infection. Turning to the study itself: Public TCR beta signatures marked donors with CMV infection and the matching HLA.

Study outcomes and limitations: The ex vivo response was dominated by HLA-C-restricted CMV-specific TCR beta clonotypes. Of the TCR beta families, the public ones yielded a cumulative frequency that identified carriers of CMV plus the relevant HLA.

Trimming left V 4 bases short and J 7 bases short, with 16 bases between. The length of the CDR3 is 15 residues. Germline loops: CDR1 MDHEN, CDR2 SYDVKM. Each CDR3 protein is one row after TCRdb ran MiXCR on the reads. The sample lists about 150,000 distinct CDR3 sequences, about a quarter occurring once. The sequenced material came from PBMCs. The sequence was collected from a human donor in good health (CMV status not recorded). Some clones in this sample may be carry-over from other donors' samples. The genes are TRBV28 and TRBJ2-2; tentatively, D is TRBD2 (7 bases). The DNA for the CDR3 is TGTGCCAGCAGTTGGGGGGGCCTAAGACGCGGGGAGCTGTTTTTT. It is translated as CASSWGGLRRGELFF.